The 7 T cell receptor beta chains given below trace back to one sample, sequenced in a study of OX40 agonist ivuxolimab in advanced cancers. Data came from immunoSEQ multiplex PCR; TCRdb stores just in-frame clones and leaves some out. The sample shows about 35,000 clones, more than 75% of them seen only once. The specimen was CD4+ or CD8+ T cells sorted from blood, collected in a trial of the OX40 agonist ivuxolimab. The origin of the receptors is an adult with an advanced solid tumor such as melanoma, head and neck, liver or kidney cancer.

The genes are TRBV12-5 and TRBJ1-1; D is unresolved. V dropped 6 bases and J dropped 7 bases, with 9 bases sitting between them. CDR1 and CDR2 from the germline V gene are LGHNT and FRNRAP. The CDR3 runs 11 residues. The CDR3 sequence: CASGEWGEAFF. For the CDR3, the DNA is TGTGCTAGTGGGGAATGGGGTGAAGCTTTCTTT.

The rearrangement links TRBV7-8 to TRBJ2-6; D might be TRBD1 (5 bases). Trimming shortened V by 1 base and J by 2 bases, and 6 bases separated the two germline ends. This CDR3 has 15 amino acids. Germline-derived CDR1 and CDR2 are SGHVS and FQNEAQ. CDR3 DNA sequence: TGTGCCAGCAGCTTAGGCAGGGCTGGGGCCAACGTCCTGACTTTC. Amino acid sequence: CASSLGRAGANVLTF. Complete variable domain (other parts from reference TRBV7-8 and TRBJ2-6): GAGVSQSPRYKVAKRGQDVALRCDPISGHVSLFWYQQALGQGPEFLTYFQNEAQLDKSGLPSDRFFAERPEGSVSTLKIQRTQQEDSAVYLCASSLGRAGANVLTFGAGSRLTVL.

The chain uses TRBV7-9 and TRBJ1-1, with D possibly TRBD1 on 5 matching bases. The germline V gene encodes CDR1 SEHNR and CDR2 FQNEAQ (reference sequence). Trimming removed 2 bases from V and 1 base from J, with 8 bases in between. This CDR3 region has 14 residues. The CDR3 spells CASSLMGTNTEAFF. For the CDR3, the DNA is TGTGCCAGCAGCTTAATGGGGACGAACACTGAAGCTTTCTTT.

The chain employs TRBV5-1 and TRBJ2-1; 9 positions match TRBD2. The CDR3 consists of 15 residues. V lost 4 bases and J lost 4; bases outside the gene matches: 6. Germline V gene data show CDR1 as SGHRS and CDR2 as YFSETQ. CDR3 loop: CASSESGGFYNEQFF. CDR3 DNA: TGCGCCAGCAGCGAAAGCGGGGGGTTTTACAATGAGCAGTTCTTC. The full variable domain, rest sourced from reference TRBV5-1 and TRBJ2-1, is KAGVTQTPRYLIKTRGQQVTLSCSPISGHRSVSWYQQTPGQGLQFLFEYFSETQRNKGNFPGRFSGRQFSNSRSEMNVSTLELGDSALYLCASSESGGFYNEQFFGPGTRLTVL.

This clone has more than one count but fewer than ten. The gene calls are TRBV2 and TRBJ2-5; 7 bases map to TRBD2. Per germline, CDR1 SNHLY and CDR2 FYNNEI. Unmatched junction bases numbered 3, after V lost 1 base and J lost 7 bases. This CDR3 has 13 amino acids. As DNA, the CDR3 is TGTGCCAGCAGTGAAGGTAGCGGGCTGACCCAGTACTTC. Its protein is CASSEGSGLTQYF.

The chain joins TRBV11-2 to TRBJ1-1; D gene ambiguous. This CDR3 contains 13 residues. Germline CDR1 reads SGHAT; CDR2 reads FQNNGV. Deletions cut 5 bases from V and 1 base from J, with 8 bases between. CDR3 DNA sequence: TGTGCCAGCAGCGTATACGGGAACACTGAAGCTTTCTTT. Translating gives CASSVYGNTEAFF.

The genes are TRBV29-1 and TRBJ2-2; D not certain. The V end lost 3 bases, the J end lost 1 base, and 12 bases lay between the germline ends. This CDR3 spans 15 amino acids. Germline CDR1 is SQVTM and CDR2 is ANQGSEA. The DNA for the CDR3 is TGCAGCGTTGATTCCCCCACGAGGAACACCGGGGAGCTGTTTTTT. This encodes CSVDSPTRNTGELFF.